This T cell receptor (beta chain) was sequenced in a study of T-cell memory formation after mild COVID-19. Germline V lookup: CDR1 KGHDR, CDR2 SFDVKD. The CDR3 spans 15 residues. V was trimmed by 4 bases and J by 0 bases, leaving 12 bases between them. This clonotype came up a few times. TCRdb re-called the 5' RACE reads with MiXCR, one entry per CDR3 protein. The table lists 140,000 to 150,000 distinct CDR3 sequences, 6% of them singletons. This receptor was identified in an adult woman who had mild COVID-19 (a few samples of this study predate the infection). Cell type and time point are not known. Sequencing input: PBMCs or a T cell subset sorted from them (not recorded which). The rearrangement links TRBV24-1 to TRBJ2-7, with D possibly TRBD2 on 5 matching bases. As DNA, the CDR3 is TGTGCCACCAGTGACACTAGGACGGACTCCTACGAGCAGTACTTC. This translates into CATSDTRTDSYEQYF.